A single sample is the source of the 31 T cell receptor beta chains below, sequenced in a study of T-cell reconstitution after alpha-beta-depleted transplantation in children. TCRbeta library construction was performed incorporating unique molecular identifiers. TCRdb processed the PCR reads anew with MiXCR; each CDR3 protein has one entry. Of about 17,000 distinct CDR3 sequences in the sample, around 12% were seen once. Here the sequenced sample was PBMCs, mostly from graft donor cells, taken 180 days after TCRalphabeta/CD19-depleted stem cell transplant. These receptors all come from a boy less than two years old who had a stem cell transplant for Wiskott-Aldrich syndrome, so the T cells may come from the graft donor.

V gene TRBV13 combines with J gene TRBJ1-2, with 9 bases aligning to TRBD1. Unmatched junction bases numbered 1, after V lost 6 bases and J lost 2 bases. This CDR3 contains 13 residues. CDR1 PRHDT and CDR2 FYEKMQ come from the germline V gene (reference sequence). CDR3 sequence: CASRQGANYGYTF. CDR3 in DNA: TGTGCCAGCAGACAGGGGGCGAACTATGGCTACACCTTC.

This clonotype came up many times. The chain carries TRBV3-1 and TRBJ1-2; D might be TRBD1 (6 bases). The CDR3 is made up of 14 amino acids. Germline assignment: CDR1 LGHDT and CDR2 YNNKEL (reference sequence). V dropped 1 base and J dropped 5 bases, with 11 bases sitting between them. CDR3 nucleotides: TGTGCCAGCAGCCAAGGCAGGGGTTTTTATGGCTACACCTTC. Amino acid sequence: CASSQGRGFYGYTF.

The rearrangement joins TRBV7-9 to TRBJ2-1; TRBD1 matches at 9 bases. The CDR3 runs to 16 residues. Losses at the gene ends were 2 bases for V and 4 bases for J; bases not matched to a gene: 6. The germline CDR1 and CDR2 sequences are SEHNR and FQNEAQ (reference sequence). As DNA, the CDR3 is TGTGCCAGCAGCTTAAGGGCGGGACAGGGTTACAATGAGCAGTTCTTC. This encodes CASSLRAGQGYNEQFF.

The CDR3 coding sequence is TGTGCCAGCAGCCAAGGGACAGGGAACTATGGCTACACCTTC. Translated, it gives CASSQGTGNYGYTF. This chain connects TRBV3-1 to TRBJ1-2; 8 bases agree with TRBD1. In germline, CDR1 is LGHDT, CDR2 YNNKEL (reference sequence). The ends lost 1 base at V and 2 bases at J; junction bases unmatched: 0. The CDR3 spans 14 residues.

This clonotype was detected only a few times. The chain combines TRBV14 with TRBJ2-5; TRBD2 might be the D (6 bases). Per germline, CDR1 SGHDN and CDR2 FVKESK. This CDR3 has 18 residues. The ends were cut back, 0 bases at V and 5 bases at J, with 22 bases in the middle. DNA for the CDR3: TGTGCCAGCAGCCAAGAATGGGTCGGGAGCATGTCAAGGGAGACCCAGTACTTC. As protein: CASSQEWVGSMSRETQYF.

In this sample, this clonotype turned up a few times. CDR3 coding DNA: TGTGCCAGCAGCTTAGGAAGGAATGGCTACACCTTC. Translating it yields CASSLGRNGYTF. This sequence joins TRBV7-9 and TRBJ1-2, with no clear D. The CDR3 spans 12 residues. V shed 1 base and J shed 6 bases, with 6 bases lying between them. Germline lookup yields CDR1 SEHNR and CDR2 FQNEAQ (reference sequence).

This chain uses TRBV28 with TRBJ2-7; D is perhaps TRBD1 (5 bases). The CDR3 totals 15 residues. Germline assignment: CDR1 MDHEN and CDR2 SYDVKM. The V gene lost 5 bases and the J gene lost 5 bases, with 19 bases spanning the gap. This CDR3 reads CASSPVVAGNDEQYF. The CDR3 DNA sequence: TGTGCCAGCAGTCCGGTTGTCGCAGGGAATGACGAGCAGTACTTC. Full variable domain (missing parts from reference TRBV28 and TRBJ2-7): DVKVTQSSRYLVKRTGEKVFLECVQDMDHENMFWYRQDPGLGLRLIYFSYDVKMKEKGDIPEGYSVSREKKERFSLILESASTNQTSMYLCASSPVVAGNDEQYFGPGTRLTVT.

This chain connects TRBV20-1 to TRBJ1-2; TRBD1 is a possible D gene (5 bases). Deletions cut 4 bases from V and 3 bases from J, with 9 bases between. Per germline, CDR1 DFQATT and CDR2 SNEGSKA (reference sequence). CDR3 length equals 12 residues. CDR3 nucleotide sequence: TGCAGTGCTACAGGGAATGACTATGGCTACACCTTC. Its protein is CSATGNDYGYTF.

The chain links TRBV3-1 to TRBJ2-7; D call uncertain. This CDR3 region has 12 residues. CDR1 is LGHDT, CDR2 YNNKEL, per germline (reference sequence). Trimming took off 3 bases at V and 6 bases at J, with 9 bases between the two ends. CDR3 in amino acids: CASSQEWSEQYF. In nucleotides, the CDR3 is TGTGCCAGCAGCCAGGAATGGTCCGAGCAGTACTTC.

This clonotype has at least ten counts. The genes are TRBV20-1 and TRBJ1-1; a weak D match, TRBD1 (5 bases). Germline CDR1 DFQATT, CDR2 SNEGSKA (reference sequence). V lost 1 base to trimming and J lost 4 bases, with 13 bases between them. CDR3 size: 14 residues. The CDR3 is CSARAPPGGTEAFF. CDR3 DNA sequence: TGCAGTGCTAGAGCTCCTCCCGGGGGCACTGAAGCTTTCTTT.

This rearrangement joins TRBV7-2 to TRBJ1-2, with unresolved D. V lost 2 bases, J lost 3 bases, and 4 bases lay in between. From germline, CDR1 is SGHTA and CDR2 FQGNSA. The CDR3 contains 12 residues. In DNA, the CDR3 is TGTGCCAGCAGCTTACAAGACTATGGCTACACCTTC. This sequence encodes CASSLQDYGYTF.

Ten or more counts support this clonotype. The chain carries TRBV18 and TRBJ2-7; TRBD1 agrees at 8 bases. Germline CDR1 KGHSH, CDR2 LQKENI. The CDR3 covers 16 residues. V lost 3 bases, J lost 0 bases, and 7 bases stayed unmatched. The CDR3 DNA sequence: TGTGCCAGCTCACCTTCAACAGGGGGACTCTCCTACGAGCAGTACTTC. It yields the protein CASSPSTGGLSYEQYF.

This clonotype was recorded at least ten times. The CDR3 coding sequence is TGTGCCAGCAGGTCGACTAGCGGGAAGCAAGAGACCCAGTACTTC. Its protein is CASRSTSGKQETQYF. The chain combines TRBV7-9 with TRBJ2-5; 11 bases align to TRBD2. Germline CDR1 and CDR2: SEHNR and FQNEAQ (reference sequence). J was trimmed by 2 bases and V by 6 bases; bases with no gene match: 5. CDR3 length equals 15 residues.

By sample fraction, this clonotype is hyperexpanded (1% or more). This chain uses TRBV28 with TRBJ2-5; the D gene is possibly TRBD2 (7 bases). Looked up from germline, CDR1 is MDHEN and CDR2 is SYDVKM. V lost 5 bases, J lost 5 bases, and 15 bases lay in between. This CDR3 is built from 14 residues. The CDR3, as DNA: TGTGCCAGCAGTCTCATGGGGGGGGCTGAGACCCAGTACTTC. Translated: CASSLMGGAETQYF.

This clonotype was recorded at least ten times. V usage is TRBV6-5 and J usage is TRBJ2-1; 10 bases fit TRBD2. V lost 1 base and J lost 12; bases outside the gene matches: 9. This CDR3 spans 15 amino acids. Germline values: CDR1 MNHEY, CDR2 SVGAGI. CDR3 bases: TGTGCCAGCAGTTACTGGACTAGCGGCCCGGAGGGGCAGTTCTTC. This codes for CASSYWTSGPEGQFF.

This clonotype was recorded many times. This sequence joins TRBV15 and TRBJ2-5, with D tentatively TRBD1 (5 bases). CDR1 and CDR2 (germline): LNHNV, YYDKDF (reference sequence). V lost 1 base and J lost 4, with 10 bases in between. The CDR3 is 14 residues long. CDR3 protein: CATSRATGRETQYF. Written as DNA, the CDR3 is TGTGCCACCAGCAGAGCTACAGGTAGAGAGACCCAGTACTTC.

This clonotype has ten or more counts. The rearrangement links TRBV7-8 to TRBJ1-4; 7 bases are a match to TRBD1. CDR3 length: 18 residues. Germline V gene sequence: CDR1 SGHVS, CDR2 FQNEAQ. Trimming removed 2 bases from V and 4 bases from J; junction bases left unmatched: 13. This chain's CDR3 is CASSLSQAGGFFNEKLFF. The DNA for the CDR3 is TGTGCCAGCAGCTTAAGTCAGGCAGGGGGATTTTTTAATGAAAAACTGTTTTTT.

The rearrangement links TRBV5-1 to TRBJ2-7; 9 bases fit TRBD2. The CDR3 consists of 16 residues. After removal of 2 bases from V and 2 bases from J, the junction contained 8 bases not matched to a gene. CDR1 is SGHRS and CDR2 is YFSETQ in the germline V gene. As DNA, the CDR3 is TGCGCCAGCAGCTTAATCCTAGCGGGACCCGCCTACGAGCAGTACTTC. Translated, it gives CASSLILAGPAYEQYF.

This clonotype has only a few counts. This chain links TRBV15 with TRBJ1-5; D is uncertain. The assigned J gene may be wrong: the sequence end matches TRBJ2-3 better. The germline CDR1 and CDR2 sequences are LNHNV and YYDKDF (reference sequence). CDR3 size: 15 residues. CDR3 sequence reads: CATSSARSGNQPQYF. CDR3 bases: TGTGCCACCAGCAGCGCACGGTCGGGCAATCAGCCCCAGTATTTT.

This chain uses TRBV5-1 with TRBJ2-6; 9 positions match TRBD1. The CDR3 loop spans 16 amino acids. After removal of 1 base from V and 4 bases from J, the junction contained 3 bases not matched to a gene. The V gene's germline CDR1 is SGHRS and CDR2 YFSETQ. The CDR3 protein is CASSLTGGAGANVLTF. As DNA, the CDR3 is TGCGCCAGCAGCTTGACAGGGGGCGCCGGGGCCAACGTCCTGACTTTC. Full variable domain (outside the CDR3, taken from reference TRBV5-1 and TRBJ2-6): KAGVTQTPRYLIKTRGQQVTLSCSPISGHRSVSWYQQTPGQGLQFLFEYFSETQRNKGNFPGRFSGRQFSNSRSEMNVSTLELGDSALYLCASSLTGGAGANVLTFGAGSRLTVL.

This clonotype was seen a few times. V usage is TRBV7-9 and J usage is TRBJ2-7; TRBD2 aligns across 7 bases. J lost 5 bases, V lost 3 bases, and 7 bases had no gene match. The CDR3 runs 14 residues. CDR1 and CDR2 (germline): SEHNR, FQNEAQ (reference sequence). The CDR3 reads CASSFGGKIDEQYF. The CDR3 region has the DNA TGTGCCAGCAGCTTCGGGGGGAAGATCGACGAGCAGTACTTC.

In its sample, this clonotype was seen many times. The V and J genes are TRBV7-9 and TRBJ1-5; D not certain. Deletions cut 2 bases from V and 1 base from J, with 6 bases between. Germline V gene sequence: CDR1 SEHNR, CDR2 FQNEAQ (reference sequence). CDR3 length equals 14 residues. CDR3 coding DNA: TGTGCCAGCAGCTTAAAGGGCAGCAATCAGCCCCAGCATTTT. It is translated as CASSLKGSNQPQHF.

This clonotype is large (0.1 to 1%). The genes are TRBV7-9 and TRBJ2-1; 8 bases line up with TRBD1. This CDR3 is 15 amino acids long. Germline assignment: CDR1 SEHNR and CDR2 FQNEAQ (reference sequence). Germline trimming cut 6 bases from V and 5 bases from J; bases unmatched to any gene: 9. The CDR3 is CASRPPGGVNNEQFF. The CDR3 region has the DNA TGTGCCAGCAGGCCCCCAGGGGGCGTTAACAATGAGCAGTTCTTC. Complete variable domain (other parts from reference TRBV7-9 and TRBJ2-1): DTGVSQNPRHKITKRGQNVTFRCDPISEHNRLYWYRQTLGQGPEFLTYFQNEAQLEKSRLLSDRFSAERPKGSFSTLEIQRTEQGDSAMYLCASRPPGGVNNEQFFGPGTRLTVL.

The chain couples TRBV4-2 to TRBJ2-2; D is tentatively TRBD1 or TRBD2 (5 bases each). V dropped 0 bases and J dropped 6 bases, with 14 bases sitting between them. Germline V gene sequence: CDR1 LGHNA, CDR2 YNFKEQ. This CDR3 has 16 residues. The CDR3 loop reads CASSQEAAIRAGELFF. Written as DNA, the CDR3 is TGTGCCAGCAGCCAAGAAGCGGCAATCAGGGCCGGGGAGCTGTTTTTT.

There are many counts of this clonotype. The chain carries TRBV7-9 and TRBJ2-1; 9 bases fit TRBD1. The CDR3 loop spans 15 amino acids. J lost 4 bases, V lost 4 bases, and 5 bases had no gene match. Germline CDR1 and CDR2: SEHNR and FQNEAQ (reference sequence). The CDR3, as DNA: TGTGCCAGCAGCTCGACAGGGGGGTCTTACAATGAGCAGTTCTTC. Amino acid sequence: CASSSTGGSYNEQFF.

The chain uses TRBV5-1 and TRBJ1-1; no definite D call. CDR3 length equals 15 residues. Germline values: CDR1 SGHRS, CDR2 YFSETQ. The V end lost 2 bases, the J end lost 0 bases, and 11 bases lay between the germline ends. CDR3 nucleotides: TGCGCCAGCAGCTTTATGCGGGGTTTGAACACTGAAGCTTTCTTT. Translation gives CASSFMRGLNTEAFF. Full variable domain (missing parts from reference TRBV5-1 and TRBJ1-1): KAGVTQTPRYLIKTRGQQVTLSCSPISGHRSVSWYQQTPGQGLQFLFEYFSETQRNKGNFPGRFSGRQFSNSRSEMNVSTLELGDSALYLCASSFMRGLNTEAFFGQGTRLTVV.

This clonotype was counted many times. The V and J genes are TRBV7-9 and TRBJ2-7, with 8 bases that match TRBD2. The germline gives CDR1 SEHNR, CDR2 FQNEAQ (reference sequence). V lost 2 bases, J lost 6 bases, and 9 bases stayed unmatched. CDR3 length: 15 amino acids. The DNA of the CDR3 is TGTGCCAGCAGCTTAATCCCGGGGGGGATCAGCGAGCAGTACTTC. Translating it yields CASSLIPGGISEQYF.

The rearrangement uses TRBV28 and TRBJ1-3; unclear D gene. The V end lost 6 bases, the J end lost 0 bases, and 12 bases lay between the germline ends. This CDR3 has 15 amino acids. From germline, CDR1 is MDHEN and CDR2 SYDVKM. CDR3 sequence (DNA): TGTGCCAGCAGCTGGACCGTTACCTCTGGAAACACCATATATTTT. It is translated as CASSWTVTSGNTIYF.

Ten or more counts support this clonotype. This sequence joins TRBV24-1 and TRBJ2-3; D is unresolved. The CDR3 is 17 residues long. V lost 0 bases and J lost 2, with 14 bases in between. From germline, CDR1 is KGHDR and CDR2 SFDVKD. DNA of the CDR3: TGTGCCACCAGTGATTTGCAAGACGCAAACCCCACAGATACGCAGTATTTT. This gives the protein CATSDLQDANPTDTQYF.

This sequence joins TRBV5-1 and TRBJ2-3; TRBD2 agrees at 7 bases. Trimming took 1 base from V and 4 from J; bases not matched to a gene: 9. Per the germline V gene, CDR1 is SGHRS and CDR2 is YFSETQ. This CDR3 has 16 residues. The CDR3 sequence: CASSLFSGGSPDTQYF. In nucleotides, the CDR3 is TGCGCCAGCAGCTTGTTCTCAGGCGGGAGTCCAGATACGCAGTATTTT.

The V gene is TRBV19, the J gene TRBJ1-6; D gene unclear. Germline values: CDR1 LNHDA, CDR2 SQIVND (reference sequence). Trimming shortened V by 3 bases and J by 1 base, and 13 bases separated the two germline ends. CDR3 size: 17 residues. Here the CDR3 reads CASSITPDWSYNSPLHF. CDR3 DNA sequence: TGTGCCAGTAGTATTACCCCCGATTGGTCCTATAATTCACCCCTCCACTTT.